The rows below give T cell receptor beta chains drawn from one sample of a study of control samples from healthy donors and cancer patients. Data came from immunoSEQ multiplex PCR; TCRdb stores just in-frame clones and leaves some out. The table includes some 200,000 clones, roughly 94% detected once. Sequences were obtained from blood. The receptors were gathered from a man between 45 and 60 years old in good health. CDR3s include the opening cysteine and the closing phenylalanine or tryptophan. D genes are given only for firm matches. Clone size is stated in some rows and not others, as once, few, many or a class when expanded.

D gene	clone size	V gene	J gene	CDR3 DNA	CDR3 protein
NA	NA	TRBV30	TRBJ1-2	TGTGCCTGGAGACGGTCCATGTATGGCTACACCTTC	CAWRRSMYGYTF
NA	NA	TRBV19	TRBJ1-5	TGTGCCAGTAGAGGAGTACAGGGCTACAATCAGCCCCAGCATTTT	CASRGVQGYNQPQHF
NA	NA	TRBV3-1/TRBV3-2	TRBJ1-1	TGTGCCAGCAGCCAAGGGGGGCTCTACACTGAAGCTTTCTTT	CASSQGGLYTEAFF
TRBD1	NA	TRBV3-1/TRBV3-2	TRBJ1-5	TGTGCCAGCAGCCCCCGACAGGGACTTCAGCCCCAGCATTTT	CASSPRQGLQPQHF
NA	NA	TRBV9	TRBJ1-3	TGTGCCAGCAGCGGGGGTATCTCTGGAAACACCATATATTTT	CASSGGISGNTIYF
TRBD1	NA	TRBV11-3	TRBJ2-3	TGTGCCAGCAGCAAGAGACAGGGGCTCACAGATACGCAGTATTTT	CASSKRQGLTDTQYF
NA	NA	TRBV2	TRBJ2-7	TGTGCCAGCAGTGGGCAGGGAAGAGGATACGAGCAGTACTTC	CASSGQGRGYEQYF
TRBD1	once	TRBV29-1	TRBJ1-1	TGCAGCGTTGATCGGACAGGGGTGAACACTGAAGCTTTCTTT	CSVDRTGVNTEAFF
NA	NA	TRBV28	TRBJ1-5	TGTGCCAGCAGTTTTAGGGTAGAAACAGGCAATCAGCCCCAGCATTTT	CASSFRVETGNQPQHF
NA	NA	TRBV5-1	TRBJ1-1	TGCGCCAGCAGCTTGGAAAGGGGATTCCCAAACACTGAAGCTTTCTTT	CASSLERGFPNTEAFF
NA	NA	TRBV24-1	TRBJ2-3	TGTGCCACCGTTCTACGGGAGCTTAGCACAGATACGCAGTATTTT	CATVLRELSTDTQYF
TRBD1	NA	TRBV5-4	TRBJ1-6	TGTGCCAGCAGCCGGGACAGGGACAATTCACCCCTCCACTTT	CASSRDRDNSPLHF
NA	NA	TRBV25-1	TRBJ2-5	TGTGCCAGCAGTGAATATCGAACAGGCCAAGAGACCCAGTACTTC	CASSEYRTGQETQYF
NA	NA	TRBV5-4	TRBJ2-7	TGTGCCAGCAGCTTTGTACAGGGATCCTACGAGCAGTACTTC	CASSFVQGSYEQYF
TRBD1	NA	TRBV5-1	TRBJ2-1	TGCGCCAGCAGCACTGGGGACAGGGCGATGGGCAATGAGCAGTTCTTC	CASSTGDRAMGNEQFF
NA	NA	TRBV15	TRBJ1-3	TGTGCCACCAGCAGCCCTTCAGTGGACTCTGGAAACACCATATATTTT	CATSSPSVDSGNTIYF
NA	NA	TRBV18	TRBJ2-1	TGTGCCAGCTCACCCGACCGCCAACTACAGGGCAATGAGCAGTTCTTC	CASSPDRQLQGNEQFF
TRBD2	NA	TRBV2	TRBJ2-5	TGTGCCAGCAGCTCTAGCGGGGGGGGTCAAGAGACCCAGTACTTC	CASSSSGGGQETQYF
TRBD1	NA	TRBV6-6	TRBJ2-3	TGTGCCAGCAGTCTGGGACAGGGTGGCCGGAATCCCACAGATACGCAGTATTTT	CASSLGQGGRNPTDTQYF
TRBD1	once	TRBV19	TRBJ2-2	TGTGCCAGTAGCCGGACAGGGGGCGCGGTCACCGGGGAGCTGTTTTTT	CASSRTGGAVTGELFF
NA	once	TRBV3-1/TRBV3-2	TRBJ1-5	TGTGCCAGCAGCCAAGATACGGCAGGGAATCAGCCCCAGCATTTT	CASSQDTAGNQPQHF
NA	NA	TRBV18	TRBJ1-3	TGTGCCAGCTCACCCAGTGGGCAGCCTTTCTCTGGAAACACCATATATTTT	CASSPSGQPFSGNTIYF
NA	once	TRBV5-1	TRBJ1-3	TGCGCCAGCAGCCCGGGGACATCTCAAGGAAACACCATATATTTT	CASSPGTSQGNTIYF
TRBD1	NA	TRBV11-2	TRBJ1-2	TGTGCCAGCAGCCCGTGGGGACAGGGCTATGGCTACACCTTC	CASSPWGQGYGYTF
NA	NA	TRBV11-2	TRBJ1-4	TGTGCCAGCAGCTCCCGGACAGCTCCAACTAATGAAAAACTGTTTTTT	CASSSRTAPTNEKLFF
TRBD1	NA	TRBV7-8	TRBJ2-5	TGTGCCAGCAGCGCCCGACAGGGGCTGGGAGAGACCCAGTACTTC	CASSARQGLGETQYF
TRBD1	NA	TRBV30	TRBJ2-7	TGTGCCTGGAGTGTGTGGGGACAGGTCTACGAGCAGTACTTC	CAWSVWGQVYEQYF
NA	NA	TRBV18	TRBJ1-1	TGTGCCAGCTCACGGACTTCCGAATGGGAGACTGAAGCTTTCTTT	CASSRTSEWETEAFF
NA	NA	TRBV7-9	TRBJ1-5	TGTGCCAGCAGCTTAGACGCAGGGGACAATCAGCCCCAGCATTTT	CASSLDAGDNQPQHF
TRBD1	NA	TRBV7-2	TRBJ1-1	TGTGCCAGCAGCCTCCGACAGGGGGGAGGTTCTGAAGCTTTCTTT	CASSLRQGGGSEAFF
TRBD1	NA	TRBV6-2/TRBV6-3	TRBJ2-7	TGTGCCAGCAGTTTCAGACAGGGTGAGCAGTACTTC	CASSFRQGEQYF
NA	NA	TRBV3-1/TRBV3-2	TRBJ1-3	TGTGCCAGCAGTCCCAGGGACTCTGGAAACACCATATATTTT	CASSPRDSGNTIYF
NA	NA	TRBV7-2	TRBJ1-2	TGTGCCAGCAGCTTGGGTCAGGCGGATGGCTACACCTTC	CASSLGQADGYTF
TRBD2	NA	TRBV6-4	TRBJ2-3	TGTGCCAGCAGTGAGAGGCGGGGGGCCCTAACAGATACGCAGTATTTT	CASSERRGALTDTQYF
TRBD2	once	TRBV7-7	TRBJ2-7	TGTGCTAGCAGCCCTGGACTAGATTCCTCCTACGAGCAGTACTTC	CASSPGLDSSYEQYF
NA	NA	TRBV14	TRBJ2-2	TGTGCCAGCAGCCATCTAAGTCCGGACACCGGGGAGCTGTTTTTT	CASSHLSPDTGELFF
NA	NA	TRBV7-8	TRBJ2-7	TGTGCCAGCAGCCGGACGGTAACCTACGAGCAGTACTTC	CASSRTVTYEQYF
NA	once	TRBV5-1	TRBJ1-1	TGCGCCAGCAGCTTGGCCCCTGTGAACACTGAAGCTTTCTTT	CASSLAPVNTEAFF
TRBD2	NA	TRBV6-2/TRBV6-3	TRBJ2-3	TGTGCCAGCAGCTCCCTCCTAGCGGGGCTTAGAGATACGCAGTATTTT	CASSSLLAGLRDTQYF
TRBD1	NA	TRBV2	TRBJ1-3	TGTGCCAGCAGCTATACCGGGACAGGGGTTGGAAACACCATATATTTT	CASSYTGTGVGNTIYF
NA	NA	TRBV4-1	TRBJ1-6	TGCGCCAGCAGCCAAGAATCGTATTCACCCCTCCACTTT	CASSQESYSPLHF
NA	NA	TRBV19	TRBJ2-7	TGTGCCAGTAGTCCCCTTGTTTCCTACGAGCAGTACTTC	CASSPLVSYEQYF